What follows is one T cell receptor (beta chain) and its context. Its antigen is still unknown. The table came from immunoSEQ multiplex PCR; TCRdb's copy has only in-frame clones and leaves some out. Among about 140,000 clones, around nine tenths were seen once, and the ten largest hold 3% to 4.5%. Trimming left V 2 bases short and J 2 bases short, with 13 bases between. Germline values: CDR1 MNHNS, CDR2 SASEGT. There are 15 residues in the CDR3. The data stem from a study of T cell responses to AZD1222 COVID-19 vaccine. Whole-study context: Pooled samples include second doses given at about 4 or 12 weeks.

Study-level results: At baseline, seropositivity was found in only a handful of AZD1222 recipients. The study reported that nearly half of spike-specific TCRs target unmutated variant regions.

J is TRBJ2-7 and V is TRBV6-1; D gene unclear. This receptor was identified in an adult in good health. Sequencing was performed on peripheral blood, taken on day 0 of AZD1222 vaccination. The CDR3 DNA sequence: TGTGCCAGCAGTGAACCGGCAGGAGCTACCTACGAGCAGTACTTC. Its protein product is CASSEPAGATYEQYF.